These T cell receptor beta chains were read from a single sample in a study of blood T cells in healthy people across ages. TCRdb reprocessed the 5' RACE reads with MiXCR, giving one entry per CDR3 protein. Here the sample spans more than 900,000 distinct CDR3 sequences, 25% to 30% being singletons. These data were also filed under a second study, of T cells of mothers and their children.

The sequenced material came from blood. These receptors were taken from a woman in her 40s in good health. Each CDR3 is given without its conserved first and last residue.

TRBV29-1	SVGGRDNQPQH
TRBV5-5	ASSWEIQAPYGYT
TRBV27	ASSLSGEGYGYT
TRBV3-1	ASSQGSSPRNEQY
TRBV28	AVGMRGVYGYT
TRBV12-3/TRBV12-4	ASSQKLAGGTKNIQY
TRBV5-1	ASSPTGRGVAETQY
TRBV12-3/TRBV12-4	ASSLTGGFGGYT
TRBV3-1	ASSQNTSGGDYEQY
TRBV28	ASRPPTGGRDEQY
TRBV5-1	ASSLYRAEETQY
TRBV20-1	SARGYGYT
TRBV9	ASSVATGQGVGRVYNEQF
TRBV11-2	ASSAVVRNTEAF
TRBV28	ASSLLGITQPQH
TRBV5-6	ASRKTGGHGYT
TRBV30	AWSRQRVEEQY
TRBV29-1	SVAGLAAYEQY
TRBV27	ASSAMDRRRQETQY
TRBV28	ASSPYYRDRGPGGYT
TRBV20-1	SARDSFYASYEQY
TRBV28	ASSLAGRRGGEQF
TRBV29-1	SVESGGSYNEQF
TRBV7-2	ASSLGQGSEYEQY
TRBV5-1	ASSFTSGGFYEQY
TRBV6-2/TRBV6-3	ASSYSRGGLETQY
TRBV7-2	ASSLVTGGDTQY
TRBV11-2	ASSLGFNTEAF
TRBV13	ASSPRTSAHSSYEQY
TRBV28	ASQGAPTYGQY
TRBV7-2	ASSWVGGAEAF
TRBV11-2	ASSLAGTGVYNEQF
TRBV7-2	ASSFSLAETQY